A selection of T cell receptor beta chains follows, all from one sample in a study of T cell responses to AZD1222 COVID-19 vaccine. Sequencing used immunoSEQ multiplex PCR; TCRdb keeps in-frame clones, though not all of them. The data contain under 110,000 clones, more than 70% of them singletons. The material sequenced was peripheral blood, taken on day 0 of AZD1222 vaccination. The source is an adult in good health. CDR3s include the opening cysteine and the closing phenylalanine or tryptophan. D genes are given only for firm matches.

TRBJ1-3,NA,TRBV6-5,CASSTSDPGNTIYF
TRBJ2-7,NA,TRBV10-3,CAISPGRAREQYF
TRBJ2-7,TRBD1,TRBV27,CASSLLGGRGPYEQYF
TRBJ1-1,TRBD1,TRBV19,CASSRDRETEAFF
TRBJ2-1,TRBD2,TRBV5-1,CASSLDGGSNNEQFF
TRBJ1-5,NA,TRBV28,CASSTGNNQPQHF
TRBJ2-1,TRBD2,TRBV7-2,CASSSTSGRAYNEQFF
TRBJ2-7,TRBD2,TRBV7-8,CASSQQREGLGEQYF
TRBJ1-1,TRBD1,TRBV5-5,CASSWGQSNTEAFF
TRBJ1-6,NA,TRBV9,CASSPWTGSNSPLHF
TRBJ1-2,NA,TRBV20-1,CSATATGGYTF
TRBJ1-5,NA,TRBV27,CASSLLGGSGQPQHF
TRBJ2-2,NA,TRBV11-2,CASSIYTGELFF
TRBJ1-4,NA,TRBV28,CASSALDATNEKLFF
TRBJ2-7,NA,TRBV18,CASSPPSDHEQYF
TRBJ2-5,NA,TRBV11-1,CASSPSLAPRGKTQYF
TRBJ1-2,NA,TRBV30,CAWTETIGYTF
TRBJ1-4,NA,TRBV18,CASSPGPTNEKLFF
TRBJ2-1,TRBD1,TRBV29-1,CSGWVGGQFF
TRBJ2-1,TRBD2,TRBV4-1,CASSPTSGRGDEQFF
TRBJ2-7,NA,TRBV3-1/TRBV3-2,CASSRGEGYGEQYF
TRBJ2-7,NA,TRBV28,CASSLGGGMPHEQYF
TRBJ2-3,NA,TRBV6-1,CASSEGASPADTQYF
TRBJ2-5,NA,TRBV19,CASSTPKAQYF
TRBJ1-1,NA,TRBV3-1/TRBV3-2,CASSQVRDTEAFF
TRBJ2-1,TRBD2,TRBV13,CASSARGAGGNNEQFF
TRBJ1-5,TRBD1,TRBV5-1,CASSPDRGGQPQHF
TRBJ2-7,NA,TRBV3-1/TRBV3-2,CASSQNYGVPYEQYF